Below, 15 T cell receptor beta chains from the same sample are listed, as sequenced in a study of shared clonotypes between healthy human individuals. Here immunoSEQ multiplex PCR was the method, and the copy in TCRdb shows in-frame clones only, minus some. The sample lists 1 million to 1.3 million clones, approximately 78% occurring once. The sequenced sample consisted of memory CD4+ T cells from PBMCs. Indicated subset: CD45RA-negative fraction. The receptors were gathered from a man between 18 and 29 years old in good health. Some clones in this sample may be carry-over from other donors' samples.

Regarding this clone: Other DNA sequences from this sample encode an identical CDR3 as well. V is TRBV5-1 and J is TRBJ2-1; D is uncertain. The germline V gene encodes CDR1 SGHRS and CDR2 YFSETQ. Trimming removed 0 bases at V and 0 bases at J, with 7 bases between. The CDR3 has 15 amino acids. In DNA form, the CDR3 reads TGCGCCAGCAGCTTGGCAGCTAGCTCCTACAATGAGCAGTTCTTC. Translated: CASSLAASSYNEQFF.

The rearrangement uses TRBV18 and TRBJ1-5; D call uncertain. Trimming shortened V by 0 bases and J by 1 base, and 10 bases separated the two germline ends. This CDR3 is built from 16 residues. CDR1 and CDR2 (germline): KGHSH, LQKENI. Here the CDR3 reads CASSPPVPGSNQPQHF. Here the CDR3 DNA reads TGTGCCAGCTCACCACCGGTCCCTGGCAGCAATCAGCCCCAGCATTTT.

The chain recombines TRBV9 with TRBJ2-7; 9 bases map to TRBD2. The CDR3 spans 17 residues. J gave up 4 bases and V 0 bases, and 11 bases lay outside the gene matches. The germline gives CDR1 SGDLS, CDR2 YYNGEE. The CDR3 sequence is CASSVGAGGPSLYEQYF. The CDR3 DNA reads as TGTGCCAGCAGCGTAGGGGCGGGAGGGCCAAGTTTATACGAGCAGTACTTC.

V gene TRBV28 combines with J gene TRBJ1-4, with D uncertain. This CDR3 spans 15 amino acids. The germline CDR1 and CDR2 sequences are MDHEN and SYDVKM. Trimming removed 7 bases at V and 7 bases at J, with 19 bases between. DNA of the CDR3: TGTGCCAGCAATCCATACAGCACACGGGGTGAAAAACTGTTTTTT. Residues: CASNPYSTRGEKLFF.

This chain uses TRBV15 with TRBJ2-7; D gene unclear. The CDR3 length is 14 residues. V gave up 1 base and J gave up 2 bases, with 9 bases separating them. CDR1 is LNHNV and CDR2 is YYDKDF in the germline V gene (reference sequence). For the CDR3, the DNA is TGTGCCACCAGCAGAGTTGATACAGCCTACGAGCAGTACTTC. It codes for CATSRVDTAYEQYF.

CDR3 region: CASSNLEGDGGYTEAFF. CDR3 DNA sequence: TGCGCCAGCTCCAACCTAGAGGGGGACGGGGGGTACACTGAAGCTTTCTTT. The V gene is TRBV23-1, the J gene TRBJ1-1; possible D gene TRBD1, 6 bases. TRBV23-1 carries the ORF label, with uncertain function. The CDR3 is 17 amino acids. Between the trimmed V and J ends, which lost 8 bases and 3 bases, there was a span of 25 bases.

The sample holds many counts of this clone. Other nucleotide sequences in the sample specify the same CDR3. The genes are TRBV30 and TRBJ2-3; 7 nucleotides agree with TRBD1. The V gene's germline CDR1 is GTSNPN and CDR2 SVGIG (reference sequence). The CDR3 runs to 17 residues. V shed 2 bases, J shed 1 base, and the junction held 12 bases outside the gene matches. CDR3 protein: CAWSLFRTGTRTDTQYF. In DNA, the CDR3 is TGTGCCTGGAGTCTATTTCGGACAGGTACCCGCACAGATACGCAGTATTTT.

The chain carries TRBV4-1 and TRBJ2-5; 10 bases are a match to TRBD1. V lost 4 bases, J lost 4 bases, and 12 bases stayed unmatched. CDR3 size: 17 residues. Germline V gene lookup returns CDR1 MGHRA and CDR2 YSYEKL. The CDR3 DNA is TGCGCCAGCAGCCCTCCGCTCGGGACAGGGGTCCGAGAGACCCAGTACTTC. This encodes CASSPPLGTGVRETQYF.

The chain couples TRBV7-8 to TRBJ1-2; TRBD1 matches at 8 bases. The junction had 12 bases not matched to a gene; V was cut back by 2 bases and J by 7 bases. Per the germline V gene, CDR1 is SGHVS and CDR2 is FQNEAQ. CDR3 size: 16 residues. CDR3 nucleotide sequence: TGTGCCAGCAGCTTACTTGGTCAGGGGGCGGGAGGTGGCTACACCTTC. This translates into CASSLLGQGAGGGYTF.

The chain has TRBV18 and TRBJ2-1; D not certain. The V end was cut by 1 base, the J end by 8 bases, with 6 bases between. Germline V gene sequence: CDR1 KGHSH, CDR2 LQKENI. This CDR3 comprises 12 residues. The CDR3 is CASSPLRDEQFF. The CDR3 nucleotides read TGTGCCAGCTCACCACTTCGGGATGAGCAGTTCTTC.

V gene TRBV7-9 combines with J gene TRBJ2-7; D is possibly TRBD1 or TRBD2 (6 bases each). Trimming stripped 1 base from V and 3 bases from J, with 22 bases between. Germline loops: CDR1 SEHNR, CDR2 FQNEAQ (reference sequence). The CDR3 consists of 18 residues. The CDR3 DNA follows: TGTGCCAGCAGCTTAGATCGGGTTTGGGGGGCGCGTAGCTACGAGCAGTACTTC. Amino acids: CASSLDRVWGARSYEQYF.

The CDR3 DNA reads as TGTGCCAGCAGCCCCCCCGCCCCGTGGGACGAGCAGTACTTC. As protein: CASSPPAPWDEQYF. The V call is TRBV4-2, the J call TRBJ2-7; D is unresolved. V gave up 4 bases and J gave up 5 bases, with 15 bases separating them. Looked up from germline, CDR1 is LGHNA and CDR2 is YNFKEQ. This CDR3 region has 14 residues.

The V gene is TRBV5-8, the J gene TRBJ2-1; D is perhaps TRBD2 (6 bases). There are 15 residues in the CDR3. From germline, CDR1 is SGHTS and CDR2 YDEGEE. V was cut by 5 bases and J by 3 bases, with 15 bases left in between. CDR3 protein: CASRWNSGYYNEQFF. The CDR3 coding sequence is TGTGCCAGCAGGTGGAATAGCGGCTACTACAATGAGCAGTTCTTC.

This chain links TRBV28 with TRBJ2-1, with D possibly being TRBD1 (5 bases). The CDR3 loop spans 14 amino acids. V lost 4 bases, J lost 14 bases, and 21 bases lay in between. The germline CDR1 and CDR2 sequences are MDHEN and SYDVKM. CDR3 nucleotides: TGTGCCAGCAGTTCGCCCGGGCAGGGTTTGGCCGAGTTCTTC. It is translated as CASSSPGQGLAEFF.

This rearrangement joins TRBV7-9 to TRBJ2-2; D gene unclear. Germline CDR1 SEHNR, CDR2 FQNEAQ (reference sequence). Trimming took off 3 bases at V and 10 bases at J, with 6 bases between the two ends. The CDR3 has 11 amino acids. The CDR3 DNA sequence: TGTGCCAGCAGCTTGAGGACGGAGCTGTTTTTT. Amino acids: CASSLRTELFF.